The subject of this entry is one T cell receptor (beta chain). The data were taken from a study of blood T cell repertoires in COVID-19. For the study at large: Samples came from the United States, Italy and Spain, spanning acute and convalescent COVID-19.

The V segment lost 5 bases and the J segment 0 bases; nucleotides outside the gene matches: 7. This CDR3 has 19 amino acids. Germline V gene lookup returns CDR1 SGHNT and CDR2 YENEEA. Sequenced by immunoSEQ multiplex PCR; TCRdb stores in-frame clones only, minus some. The sample includes 150,000 to 200,000 clones, 80% to 90% of them seen just once. The V call is TRBV11-3, the J call TRBJ2-1, with 16 bases matching TRBD2. What was sequenced was peripheral blood. This TCR derives from a woman younger than 35 who had recovered from COVID-19. CDR3 in amino acids: CASSPGLAGGLNSYNEQFF. The CDR3 bases are TGTGCCAGCAGCCCGGGACTAGCGGGGGGGTTGAACTCCTACAATGAGCAGTTCTTC. The entire variable domain, with the rest obtained from reference TRBV11-3 and TRBJ2-1, is as follows: EAGVVQSPRYKIIEKKQPVAFWCNPISGHNTLYWYLQNLGQGPELLIRYENEEAVDDSQLPKDRFSAERLKGVDSTLKIQPAELGDSAVYLCASSPGLAGGLNSYNEQFFGPGTRLTVL.